Listed below are T cell receptor beta chains from one sample, sequenced in a study of blood T cell repertoires in COVID-19. Only in-frame clones appear in the TCRdb table, and some are missing; sequencing was by immunoSEQ multiplex PCR. Of about 300,000 clones listed, approximately 88% are singletons. The specimen was PBMCs or T cells enriched from blood (not recorded which). The receptors shown here come from a man between 60 and 75 years old who had recovered from COVID-19. Each CDR3 is given with its conserved first and last residue. The D gene is left open where the match is weak. Not every row has a clone size; where given, it reads once, few, many or a size class.

>TRBD1|TRBJ2-1|once|TRBV27
CASSFLTGPRNEQFF
TGTGCCAGCAGTTTCCTGACAGGGCCCAGGAATGAGCAGTTCTTC
>.|TRBJ2-5|.|TRBV30
CAWSEARGDQETQYF
TGTGCCTGGAGTGAGGCCAGGGGGGACCAAGAGACCCAGTACTTC
>TRBD1|TRBJ1-1|.|TRBV5-1
CASSPGDRGLTEAFF
TGCGCCAGCAGCCCGGGGGACAGGGGTCTCACTGAAGCTTTCTTT
>TRBD1|TRBJ2-5|.|TRBV5-1
CASSQQGFETQYF
TGCGCCAGCAGCCAACAGGGGTTCGAGACCCAGTACTTC
>TRBD1|TRBJ2-2|.|TRBV5-4
CASSLAGQGHTGELFF
TGTGCCAGCAGCTTGGCTGGACAGGGACACACCGGGGAGCTGTTTTTT
>.|TRBJ1-2|.|TRBV27
CASSLARGGYGYTF
TGTGCCAGCAGTTTAGCACGGGGAGGATATGGCTACACCTTC
>.|TRBJ2-7|.|TRBV4-1
CASSQDRTSIHEQYF
TGCGCCAGCAGCCAAGATAGAACTAGCATCCACGAGCAGTACTTC
>TRBD1|TRBJ2-3|.|TRBV20-1
CSLQGTDTQYF
TGCAGTCTACAGGGGACAGATACGCAGTATTTT
>.|TRBJ2-7|.|TRBV6-5
CARDSSTYEQYF
TGTGCCAGGGACAGTAGCACCTACGAGCAGTACTTC
>TRBD2|TRBJ2-1|.|TRBV6-4
CASSISGIGLNEQFF
TGTGCCAGCAGTATTAGCGGGATAGGCTTGAATGAGCAGTTCTTC
>TRBD1|TRBJ2-1|.|TRBV4-2
CASSLKPGTGINEQFF
TGTGCCAGCAGCCTTAAGCCCGGGACAGGAATCAATGAGCAGTTCTTC
>TRBD1|TRBJ1-1|.|TRBV10-3
CAIRRGTGGDGNTEAFF
TGTGCCATCAGGAGAGGGACAGGGGGCGATGGGAACACTGAAGCTTTCTTT
>TRBD2|TRBJ2-1|.|TRBV28
CASSHRALAGVGEQFF
TGTGCCAGCAGTCACAGAGCCCTAGCGGGAGTCGGCGAGCAGTTCTTC
>.|TRBJ1-6|.|TRBV6-5
CASSYDVGAFNSPLHF
TGTGCCAGCAGTTACGATGTAGGGGCTTTTAATTCACCCCTCCACTTT
>.|TRBJ1-2|.|TRBV5-4
CASSPPRGYGYTF
TGTGCCAGCAGCCCCCCCCGGGGCTATGGCTACACCTTC
>TRBD1|TRBJ1-2|.|TRBV19
CASSIGRGQTSYGYTF
TGTGCCAGTAGTATAGGCCGGGGACAGACCTCCTATGGCTACACCTTC
>TRBD1|TRBJ1-3|.|TRBV19
CASSNGTGRGNTIYF
TGTGCCAGTAGTAACGGGACAGGGAGAGGAAACACCATATATTTT
>.|TRBJ1-6|once|TRBV28
CASSLPNNSPLHF
TGTGCCAGCAGTTTACCCAATAATTCACCCCTCCACTTT
>.|TRBJ2-3|.|TRBV19
CASSISQNTDTQYF
TGTGCCAGTAGTATCTCCCAGAACACAGATACGCAGTATTTT
>.|TRBJ1-6|.|TRBV28
CASSPQVGNSPLHF
TGTGCCAGCAGCCCACAGGTTGGGAATTCACCCCTCCACTTT
>TRBD1|TRBJ1-5|.|TRBV10-3
CAISESFEGQNHFGQPQHF
TGTGCCATCAGTGAGTCGTTCGAGGGACAGAATCACTTCGGTCAGCCCCAGCATTTT
>TRBD2|TRBJ2-3|.|TRBV19
CASSIRSGRGGTDTQYF
TGTGCCAGTAGTATAAGGAGCGGGAGGGGTGGAACAGATACGCAGTATTTT
>TRBD1|TRBJ2-1|.|TRBV5-1
CASSHSGTGTPKDEQFF
TGCGCCAGCAGCCACTCCGGGACAGGGACCCCCAAGGATGAGCAGTTCTTC
>.|TRBJ2-5|once|TRBV4-2
CASSRGTREETQYF
TGTGCCAGCAGCCGAGGAACGCGGGAAGAGACCCAGTACTTC
>TRBD2|TRBJ2-7|.|TRBV14
CASSLGTSEYYEQYF
TGTGCCAGCAGCCTCGGGACTAGCGAGTACTACGAGCAGTACTTC
>.|TRBJ1-5|.|TRBV6-6
CASSYAGGNNQPQHF
TGTGCCAGCAGTTACGCGGGGGGCAATAATCAGCCCCAGCATTTT
>.|TRBJ1-5|.|TRBV28
CASNRGNNQPQHF
TGTGCCAGCAACCGCGGGAACAATCAGCCCCAGCATTTT
>TRBD2|TRBJ2-7|.|TRBV5-1
CASSLTLAEYSSYEQYF
TGCGCCAGCAGCTTGACACTAGCGGAGTATAGCTCCTACGAGCAGTACTTC
>.|TRBJ1-5|.|TRBV6-7
CASSRGTPLSNQPQHF
TGTGCCAGCAGTAGGGGGACCCCCCTTAGCAATCAGCCCCAGCATTTT
>.|TRBJ2-3|.|TRBV7-3
CASSFNTDTQYF
TGTGCCAGCAGCTTTAACACAGATACGCAGTATTTT
>TRBD2|TRBJ2-2|.|TRBV5-1
CASSLRTSGSSIGGELFF
TGCGCCAGCAGCTTGCGGACTAGCGGGAGTTCAATAGGCGGGGAGCTGTTTTTT
>.|TRBJ2-2|.|TRBV27
CASSNRVTGELFF
TGTGCCAGCAGCAACAGGGTGACCGGGGAGCTGTTTTTT
>TRBD1|TRBJ1-1|.|TRBV25-1
CASSGWTGTNTEAFF
TGTGCCAGCAGTGGTTGGACAGGGACAAACACTGAAGCTTTCTTT
>TRBD1|TRBJ1-3|.|TRBV5-1
CASSLDRGGSGNTIYF
TGCGCCAGCAGCCTAGACAGGGGAGGATCTGGAAACACCATATATTTT
>TRBD1|TRBJ1-4|.|TRBV5-5
CASSPQGAVTNEKLFF
TGTGCCAGCAGCCCACAGGGGGCGGTAACTAATGAAAAACTGTTTTTT
>.|TRBJ1-2|.|TRBV5-6
CASSLDNKYGYTF
TGTGCCAGCAGCTTGGATAACAAATATGGCTACACCTTC
>TRBD1|TRBJ2-1|.|TRBV14
CASSQDRGNEQFF
TGTGCCAGCAGCCAAGACAGGGGGAATGAGCAGTTCTTC
>TRBD2|TRBJ2-6|once|TRBV7-9
CASSLAREGSGANVLTF
TGTGCCAGCAGCTTAGCTCGGGAGGGCTCTGGGGCCAACGTCCTGACTTTC
>.|TRBJ2-1|.|TRBV19
CASSLATGRARSEQFF
TGTGCCAGTAGTCTGGCGACAGGAAGGGCCAGGAGTGAGCAGTTCTTC
>TRBD2|TRBJ2-1|.|TRBV4-3
CASSPALRTSGKSYNEQFF
TGCGCCAGCAGCCCAGCATTAAGGACTAGCGGGAAATCCTACAATGAGCAGTTCTTC
>.|TRBJ2-1|.|TRBV2
CASSPDPHRESSYNEQFF
TGTGCCAGCAGTCCGGACCCCCACAGGGAAAGCTCCTACAATGAGCAGTTCTTC
>TRBD1|TRBJ2-7|.|TRBV4-1
CASSQDPGTGNEQYF
TGCGCCAGCAGCCAAGATCCCGGGACAGGGAACGAGCAGTACTTC
>.|TRBJ1-1|.|TRBV7-2
CASSLQGNTEAFF
TGTGCCAGCAGCTTACAGGGGAACACTGAAGCTTTCTTT
>TRBD2|TRBJ2-1|few|TRBV5-8
CASSFYITSGGTPNKEQFF
TGTGCCAGCAGCTTCTATATAACTAGCGGGGGGACCCCCAACAAGGAGCAGTTCTTC
>.|TRBJ1-2|once|TRBV28
CASRPSGLFGGYTF
TGTGCCAGCAGACCCAGCGGCCTTTTCGGTGGCTACACCTTC
>.|TRBJ1-5|few|TRBV24-1
CATSDRQSNQPQHF
TGTGCCACCAGTGACCGCCAGAGCAATCAGCCCCAGCATTTT
>.|TRBJ2-3|.|TRBV27
CASSLTRADTQYF
TGTGCCAGCAGTTTGACTAGGGCAGATACGCAGTATTTT
>.|TRBJ2-5|.|TRBV7-3
CASSLNRAETQYF
TGTGCCAGCAGCTTAAACAGGGCAGAGACCCAGTACTTC